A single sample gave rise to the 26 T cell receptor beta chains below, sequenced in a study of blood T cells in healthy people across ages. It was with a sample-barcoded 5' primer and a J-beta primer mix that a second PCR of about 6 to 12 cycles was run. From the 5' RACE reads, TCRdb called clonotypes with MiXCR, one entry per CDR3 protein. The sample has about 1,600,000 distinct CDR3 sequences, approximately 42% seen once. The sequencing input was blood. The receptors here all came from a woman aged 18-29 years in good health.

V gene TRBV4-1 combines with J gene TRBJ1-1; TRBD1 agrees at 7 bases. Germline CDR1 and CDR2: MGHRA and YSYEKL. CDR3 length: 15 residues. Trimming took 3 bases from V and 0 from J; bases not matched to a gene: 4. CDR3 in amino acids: CASSQTGIMNTEAFF. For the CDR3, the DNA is TGCGCCAGCAGCCAGACAGGGATTATGAACACTGAAGCTTTCTTT.

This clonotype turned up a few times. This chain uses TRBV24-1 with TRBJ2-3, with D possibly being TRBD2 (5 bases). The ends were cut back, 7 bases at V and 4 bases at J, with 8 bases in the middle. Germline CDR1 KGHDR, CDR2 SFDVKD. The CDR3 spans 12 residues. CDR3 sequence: CATSGDSDTQYF. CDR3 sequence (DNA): TGTGCCACCAGCGGGGATTCAGATACGCAGTATTTT.

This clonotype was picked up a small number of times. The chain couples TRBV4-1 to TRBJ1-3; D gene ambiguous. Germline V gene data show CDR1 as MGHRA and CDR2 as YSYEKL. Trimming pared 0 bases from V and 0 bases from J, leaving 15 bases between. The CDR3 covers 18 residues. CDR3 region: CASSQDGSGPNSGNTIYF. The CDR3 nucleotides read TGCGCCAGCAGCCAAGATGGGTCAGGACCGAACTCTGGAAACACCATATATTTT.

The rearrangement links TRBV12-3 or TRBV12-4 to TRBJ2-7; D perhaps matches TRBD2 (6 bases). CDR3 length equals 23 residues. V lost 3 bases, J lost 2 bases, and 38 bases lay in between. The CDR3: CASSFSRQGGLLLTRRMTYEQYF. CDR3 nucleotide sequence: TGTGCCAGCAGTTTCTCTCGTCAGGGTGGCCTCCTCTTGACTAGGAGAATGACCTACGAGCAGTACTTC.

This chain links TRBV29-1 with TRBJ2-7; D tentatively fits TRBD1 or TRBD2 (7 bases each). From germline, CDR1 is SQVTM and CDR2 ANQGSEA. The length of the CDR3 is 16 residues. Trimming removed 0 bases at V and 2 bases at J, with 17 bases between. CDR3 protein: CSVEDRGGSGAYEQYF. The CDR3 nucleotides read TGCAGCGTTGAAGACAGGGGGGGTAGCGGAGCCTACGAGCAGTACTTC.

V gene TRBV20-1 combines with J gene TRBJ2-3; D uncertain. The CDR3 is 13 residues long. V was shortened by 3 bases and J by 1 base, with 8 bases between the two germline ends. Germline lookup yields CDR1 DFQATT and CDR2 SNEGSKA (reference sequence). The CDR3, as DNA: TGCAGTGCTAGTAAGGTGGGCACAGATACGCAGTATTTT. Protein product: CSASKVGTDTQYF.

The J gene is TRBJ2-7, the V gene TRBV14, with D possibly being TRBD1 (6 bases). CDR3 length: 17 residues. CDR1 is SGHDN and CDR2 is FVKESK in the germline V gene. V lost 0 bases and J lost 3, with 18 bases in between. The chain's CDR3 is CASSQDLADSSLYEQYF. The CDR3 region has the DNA TGTGCCAGCAGCCAAGATTTGGCGGACAGTTCCCTCTACGAGCAGTACTTC.

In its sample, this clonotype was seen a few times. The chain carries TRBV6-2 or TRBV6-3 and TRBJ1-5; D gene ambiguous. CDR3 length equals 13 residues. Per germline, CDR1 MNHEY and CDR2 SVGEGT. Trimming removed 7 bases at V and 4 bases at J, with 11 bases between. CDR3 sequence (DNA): TGTGCCAGCACTCAAGGCAAAAATCAGCCCCAGCATTTT. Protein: CASTQGKNQPQHF.

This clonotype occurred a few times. The DNA of the CDR3 is TGTGCCAGCAGTCCATTCGGGACTAGCGGGCTCTACGAGCAGTACTTC. This encodes CASSPFGTSGLYEQYF. The gene calls are TRBV27 and TRBJ2-7; 12 nucleotides match TRBD2. This CDR3 is built from 16 residues. The germline gives CDR1 MNHEY, CDR2 SMNVEV (reference sequence). V shed 5 bases and J 3 bases; nucleotides not matched to a gene: 8.

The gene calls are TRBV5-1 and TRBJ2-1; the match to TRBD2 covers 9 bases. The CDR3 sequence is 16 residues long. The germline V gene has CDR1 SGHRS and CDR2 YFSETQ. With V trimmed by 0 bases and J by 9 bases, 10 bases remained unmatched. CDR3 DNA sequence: TGCGCCAGCAGCTTGGGAGTAGCGGGAGCGGCTCGTGAGCAGTTCTTC. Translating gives CASSLGVAGAAREQFF.

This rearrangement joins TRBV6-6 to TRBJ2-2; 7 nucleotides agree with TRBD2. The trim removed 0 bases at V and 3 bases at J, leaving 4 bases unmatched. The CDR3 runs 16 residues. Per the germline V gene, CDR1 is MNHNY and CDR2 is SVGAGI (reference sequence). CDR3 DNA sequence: TGTGCCAGCAGTTACTCGGTAGCGGGTTACACCGGGGAGCTGTTTTTT. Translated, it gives CASSYSVAGYTGELFF.

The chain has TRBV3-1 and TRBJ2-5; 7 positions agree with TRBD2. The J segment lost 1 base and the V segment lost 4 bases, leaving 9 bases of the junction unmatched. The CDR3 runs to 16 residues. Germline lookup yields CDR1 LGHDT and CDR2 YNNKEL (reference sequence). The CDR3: CASSPDLAVPQETQYF. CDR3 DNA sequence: TGTGCCAGCAGCCCCGATCTAGCGGTCCCCCAAGAGACCCAGTACTTC.

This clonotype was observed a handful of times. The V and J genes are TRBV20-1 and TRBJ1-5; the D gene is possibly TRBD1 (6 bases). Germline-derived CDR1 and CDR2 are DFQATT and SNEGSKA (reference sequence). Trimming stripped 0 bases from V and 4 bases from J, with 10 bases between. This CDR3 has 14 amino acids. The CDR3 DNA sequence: TGCAGTGCTAGAGATCGGAGGGGGAATCAGCCCCAGCATTTT. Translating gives CSARDRRGNQPQHF.

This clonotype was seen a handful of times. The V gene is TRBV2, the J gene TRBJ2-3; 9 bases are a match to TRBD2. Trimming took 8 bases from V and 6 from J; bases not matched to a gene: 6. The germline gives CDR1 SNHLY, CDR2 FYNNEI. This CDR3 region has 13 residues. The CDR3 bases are TGTGCCAGCGCAGTAGCGGGAGAGGATACGCAGTATTTT. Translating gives CASAVAGEDTQYF.

This CDR3 is CASSLVGQARDEQFF. CDR3 nucleotide sequence: TGCGCCAGCAGCTTGGTGGGACAGGCGAGGGATGAGCAGTTCTTC. The rearrangement joins TRBV5-1 to TRBJ2-1; 8 bases agree with TRBD1. V lost 0 bases to trimming and J lost 8 bases; unmatched junction nucleotides: 7. Per germline, CDR1 SGHRS and CDR2 YFSETQ. This CDR3 has 15 amino acids.

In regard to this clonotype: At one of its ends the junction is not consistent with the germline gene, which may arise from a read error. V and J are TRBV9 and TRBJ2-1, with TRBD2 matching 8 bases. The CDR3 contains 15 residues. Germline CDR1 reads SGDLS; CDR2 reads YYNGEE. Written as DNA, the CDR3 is TGTGCCGGCAGCGTAGCGGGGCTGTCCTACAATGAGCAGTTCTTC. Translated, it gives CAGSVAGLSYNEQFF.

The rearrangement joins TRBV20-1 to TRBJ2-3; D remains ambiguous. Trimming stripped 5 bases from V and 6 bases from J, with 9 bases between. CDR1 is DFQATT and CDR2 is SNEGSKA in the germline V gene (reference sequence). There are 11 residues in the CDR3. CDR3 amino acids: CSAPRPDTQYF. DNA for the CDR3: TGCAGTGCTCCCAGACCGGATACGCAGTATTTT.

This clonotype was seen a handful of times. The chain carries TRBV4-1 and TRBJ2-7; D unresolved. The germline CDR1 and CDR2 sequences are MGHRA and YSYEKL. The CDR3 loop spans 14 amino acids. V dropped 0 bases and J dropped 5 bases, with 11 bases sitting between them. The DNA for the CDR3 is TGCGCCAGCAGCCAAGATCGCCCTACGGACGAGCAGTACTTC. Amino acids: CASSQDRPTDEQYF.

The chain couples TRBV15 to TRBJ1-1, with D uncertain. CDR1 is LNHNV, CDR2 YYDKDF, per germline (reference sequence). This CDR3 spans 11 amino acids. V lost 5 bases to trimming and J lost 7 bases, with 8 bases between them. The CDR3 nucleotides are TGTGCCACCAGCGTTGGGATTGAAGCTTTCTTT. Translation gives CATSVGIEAFF.

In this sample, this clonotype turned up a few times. The CDR3 DNA reads TGCGCCAGCAGCTTGTCCGTGCCCAATGAGCAGTTCTTC. Its protein product is CASSLSVPNEQFF. This rearrangement joins TRBV5-1 to TRBJ2-1; D call uncertain. Trimming cost V 1 base and J 6 bases, with 8 bases left between them. The CDR3 covers 13 residues. Germline loops: CDR1 SGHRS, CDR2 YFSETQ.

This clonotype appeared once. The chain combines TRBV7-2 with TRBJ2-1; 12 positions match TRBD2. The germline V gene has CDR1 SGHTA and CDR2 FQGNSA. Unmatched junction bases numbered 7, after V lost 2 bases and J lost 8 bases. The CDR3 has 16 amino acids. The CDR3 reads CASSLWLAGGPDEQFF. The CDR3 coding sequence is TGTGCCAGCAGCTTATGGCTAGCGGGGGGGCCGGATGAGCAGTTCTTC.

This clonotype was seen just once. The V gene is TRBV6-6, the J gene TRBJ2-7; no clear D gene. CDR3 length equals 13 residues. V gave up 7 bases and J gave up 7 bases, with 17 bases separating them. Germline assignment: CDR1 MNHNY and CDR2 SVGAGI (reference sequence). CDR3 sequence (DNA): TGTGCCAGCATCGGTCTACCCTACAATGAGCAGTACTTC. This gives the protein CASIGLPYNEQYF.

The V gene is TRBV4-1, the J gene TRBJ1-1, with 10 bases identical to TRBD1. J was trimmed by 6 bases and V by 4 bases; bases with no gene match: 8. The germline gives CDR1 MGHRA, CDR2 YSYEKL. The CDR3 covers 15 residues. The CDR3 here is CASSRTTGTGAEAFF. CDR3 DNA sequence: TGCGCCAGCAGCCGAACTACCGGGACAGGGGCTGAAGCTTTCTTT.

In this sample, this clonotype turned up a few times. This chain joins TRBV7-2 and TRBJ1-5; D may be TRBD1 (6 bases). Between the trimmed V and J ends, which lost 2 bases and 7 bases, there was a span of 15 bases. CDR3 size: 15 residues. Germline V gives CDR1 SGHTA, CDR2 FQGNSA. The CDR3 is CASSLSSQGLQPQHF. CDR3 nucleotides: TGTGCCAGCAGCTTAAGTTCACAGGGCCTCCAGCCCCAGCATTTT.

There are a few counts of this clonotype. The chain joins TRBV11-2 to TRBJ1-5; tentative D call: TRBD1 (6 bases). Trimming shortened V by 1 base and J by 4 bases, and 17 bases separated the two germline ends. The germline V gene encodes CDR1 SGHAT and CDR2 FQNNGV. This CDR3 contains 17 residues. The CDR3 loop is CASSLGRGGPRNQPQHF. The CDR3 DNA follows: TGTGCCAGCAGCTTAGGGCGAGGGGGGCCAAGGAATCAGCCCCAGCATTTT.

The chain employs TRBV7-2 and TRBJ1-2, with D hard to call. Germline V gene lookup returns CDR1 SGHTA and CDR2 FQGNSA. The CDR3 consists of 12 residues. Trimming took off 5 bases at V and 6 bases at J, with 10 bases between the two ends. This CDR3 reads CASSPMPDGYTF. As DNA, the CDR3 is TGTGCCAGCAGCCCAATGCCCGATGGCTACACCTTC.